This is a list of T cell receptor beta chains from one sample in a study of blood T cell repertoires in COVID-19. Sequencing was performed with immunoSEQ multiplex PCR; in TCRdb, only in-frame clones are kept and a portion is missing. The sample includes a few hundred thousand clones, 75% to 95% of them seen just once. Sequences were obtained from peripheral blood. These receptors were collected from a person aged 18-29 years with COVID-19, enrolled during active disease. CDR3s include the opening cysteine and the closing phenylalanine or tryptophan. A D gene is named only where the DNA matches it firmly. Size is omitted from some rows. Given values are once, few, many or a class for expanded clones.

>-|TRBJ1-5|TRBD1|TRBV19
TGTGCCAGTGAACAACAGGGGTTGAAGGGTCAGCCCCAGCATTTT
CASEQQGLKGQPQHF
>-|TRBJ2-5|TRBD1|TRBV6-2/TRBV6-3
TGTGCCAGCAGTTCCAACTCGGGACAGCAAGAGACCCAGTACTTC
CASSSNSGQQETQYF
>-|TRBJ2-5|TRBD1|TRBV28
TGTGCCAGCCGCCCCCTAGGGACAGCTGAAGAGACCCAGTACTTC
CASRPLGTAEETQYF
>-|TRBJ1-3|-|TRBV24-1
TGTGCCACCAGTGATGGGCGGCGGGGGGCCCTCTCTGGAAACACCATATATTTT
CATSDGRRGALSGNTIYF
>-|TRBJ1-4|TRBD1|TRBV18
TGTGCCAGCTCACCGCAGCAGGCCACCGAAGGGGGCGAAAAACTGTTTTTT
CASSPQQATEGGEKLFF
>-|TRBJ1-5|-|TRBV19
TGTGCCAGTAGTTCGGGCAATCAGCCCCAGCATTTT
CASSSGNQPQHF
>-|TRBJ1-5|-|TRBV2
TGTGCCAGCCAGCAGGGTTCAAGCAATCAGCCCCAGCATTTT
CASQQGSSNQPQHF
>-|TRBJ1-5|-|TRBV29-1
TGCAGCGTTGGACAGGGCAATCAGCCCCAGCATTTT
CSVGQGNQPQHF
>-|TRBJ2-5|-|TRBV10-3
TGTGCCACGAGCCTGGGGGGGGGCGGGAGAGGAGAGACCCAGTACTTC
CATSLGGGGRGETQYF
>-|TRBJ1-1|TRBD1|TRBV7-9
TGTGCCAGCTCCTCCGTGGGGGGGGACAGGCAGAACACTGAAGCTTTCTTT
CASSSVGGDRQNTEAFF
>-|TRBJ2-7|-|TRBV6-1
TGTGCCAGCAGTGATTATCGCGAGCAGTACTTC
CASSDYREQYF
>-|TRBJ2-5|-|TRBV19
TGTGCCAGTAGTATATTCTGGGGGGGCGAGACCCAGTACTTC
CASSIFWGGETQYF
>-|TRBJ2-7|TRBD1|TRBV12-5
TGTGCTAGTGGTTTCAGGGGACAGACATACGAGCAGTACTTC
CASGFRGQTYEQYF
>-|TRBJ1-4|-|TRBV15
TGTGCCACCAGCAGAGATCAGAGGCAGGGGTCTAATGAAAAACTGTTTTTT
CATSRDQRQGSNEKLFF
>once|TRBJ1-2|-|TRBV7-2
TGTGCCAGCAGCCCAGGGGCGGCCGCCCCATATGGCTACACCTTC
CASSPGAAAPYGYTF
>-|TRBJ1-1|TRBD1|TRBV2
TGTGCCAGCTCCAACGGACAGGGGAACACTGAAGCTTTCTTT
CASSNGQGNTEAFF
>-|TRBJ1-4|-|TRBV3-1/TRBV3-2
TGTGCCAGCAGCCGAACTCCGGGGTCGGGTACAGAGGAAAAACTGTTTTTT
CASSRTPGSGTEEKLFF
>few|TRBJ1-6|-|TRBV7-3
TGTGCCAGCAGCTTAAGGCAGGGATCACCCCTCCACTTT
CASSLRQGSPLHF
>-|TRBJ2-7|TRBD2|TRBV6-5
TGTGCCAGCGCGGGAGCGGGAGGATCCTACGAGCAGTACTTC
CASAGAGGSYEQYF
>-|TRBJ1-5|TRBD1|TRBV7-9
TGTGCCGCACCGGCGACAGGGAGATTTTGCAATCAGCCCCAGCATTTT
CAAPATGRFCNQPQHF
>-|TRBJ1-2|-|TRBV6-5
TGTGCCAGTAATTCCGCACAGGCCTCGCGGGAGGGCTACACCTTC
CASNSAQASREGYTF
>-|TRBJ2-7|TRBD1|TRBV4-3
TGCGCCAGCAGCCGGGACAGGGGATACGAGCAGTACTTC
CASSRDRGYEQYF
>-|TRBJ2-3|-|TRBV19
TGTGCCACCAAAAGGGGTCTTACCTCCACAGATACGCAGTATTTT
CATKRGLTSTDTQYF
>-|TRBJ2-1|TRBD2|TRBV27
TGTGCCAGCAGTTTGGGACTAGCGGGAGGGGAGGATGAGCAGTTCTTC
CASSLGLAGGEDEQFF
>-|TRBJ2-7|TRBD1|TRBV5-4
TGTGCCAGCAGCGACAGGGTCCATTCCTACGAGCAGTACTTC
CASSDRVHSYEQYF
>-|TRBJ2-1|TRBD2|TRBV24-1
TGTGCCACCAGTGACCCCGGGACTAGCGGGGGGGGCTACAATGAGCAGTTCTTC
CATSDPGTSGGGYNEQFF
>-|TRBJ2-7|-|TRBV7-2
TGTGCCAGCAGCCCGCCGAATCCACAGGGAAACCGCTACGAGCAGTACTTC
CASSPPNPQGNRYEQYF
>-|TRBJ1-5|-|TRBV7-9
TGTGCCAGCAGCGCCACTAATAGCAATCAGCCCCAGCATTTT
CASSATNSNQPQHF
>-|TRBJ1-2|-|TRBV27
TGTGCCAGCAGTTTGGGGAGGGCCTATGGCTACACCTTC
CASSLGRAYGYTF
>-|TRBJ1-3|-|TRBV15
TGTGCCACCAGCAATCCGGGGCGCCTGACTAGCCGCCCTGGAAACACCATATATTTT
CATSNPGRLTSRPGNTIYF
>-|TRBJ1-2|-|TRBV28
TGTGCCAGCAGTTTATCGGGGGGGAAGACCTATAACTATGGCTACACCTTC
CASSLSGGKTYNYGYTF
>-|TRBJ2-5|TRBD1|TRBV15
TGTGCCACCAGCAAATCCAGGGGGCTAGGGGAGACCCAGTACTTC
CATSKSRGLGETQYF
>-|TRBJ1-3|-|TRBV7-9
TGTGCCAGCGGGGCCCCAGGTGGAAACACCATATATTTT
CASGAPGGNTIYF
>-|TRBJ2-7|TRBD2|TRBV5-4
TGTGCCAGCAGCCCCGGACTAGCCGCCTACGAGCAGTACTTC
CASSPGLAAYEQYF
>-|TRBJ1-2|TRBD1|TRBV12-5
TGTGCTAGTGGCACTTCAGACAGGGGGATAGGTTCGGACTATGGCTACACCTTC
CASGTSDRGIGSDYGYTF
>-|TRBJ2-3|TRBD2|TRBV18
TGTGCCAGCTCCAGTGGTGGAAAGCGGGGGAGCACAGATACGCAGTATTTT
CASSSGGKRGSTDTQYF
>few|TRBJ2-2|-|TRBV4-2
TGTGCCAGCAGCCAAGATCCGGAGGGTGGGTCCCGGGAGCTGTTTTTT
CASSQDPEGGSRELFF
>-|TRBJ1-1|-|TRBV18
TGTGCCAGCCGCTCGAGAGTCGGGAACATGAACACTGAAGCTTTCTTT
CASRSRVGNMNTEAFF
>few|TRBJ2-5|TRBD1|TRBV24-1
TGTGCCACCAGTGATCCAGCTACTTTCAGGGGGCTGTGGGAGATAACCGAGGGGCAAGAGACCCAGTACTTC
CATSDPATFRGLWEITEGQETQYF
>-|TRBJ2-7|-|TRBV11-2
TGTGCCAGCAAACAGGGATCCTACGAGCAGTACTTC
CASKQGSYEQYF
>-|TRBJ2-7|-|TRBV2
TGTGCCAGCAGTGAAGCGTTAGACAGCTTTTCCTACGAGCAGTACTTC
CASSEALDSFSYEQYF
>once|TRBJ2-3|-|TRBV28
TGTGCCAGCAACGAGGGCACAGATACGCAGTATTTT
CASNEGTDTQYF
>-|TRBJ1-2|TRBD1|TRBV24-1
TGTGCCACCAGTGATGCAACAGGGGGCGAGATCTATGGCTACACCTTC
CATSDATGGEIYGYTF
>-|TRBJ1-5|-|TRBV15
TGTGCCACCAGCAGGGGAGGGCCTAATCAGCCCCAGCATTTT
CATSRGGPNQPQHF
>-|TRBJ2-1|-|TRBV28
TGTGCCAGCAGTCAACGGACAGGGAAAGCGGGAGGCCTTTACAATGAGCAGTTCTTC
CASSQRTGKAGGLYNEQFF